A selection of T cell receptor beta chains follows, all from one sample in a study of T cell clones after liver transplantation. Some clones are missing from TCRdb's copy, which holds only in-frame ones; the method was immunoSEQ multiplex PCR. The data contain tens of thousands of clones, about 88% of them singletons. Sequences were derived from CD4+ T cells from blood, sampled before liver transplant. The receptors originated from a human donor who received a liver transplant. Each CDR3 is given with its conserved first and last residue. The order of the fields is D gene, V gene, clone size, J gene, CDR3 length, CDR3 DNA, CDR3 protein. The D gene is left open where the match is weak. Clone size is given for some rows only: seen once, a few or many times, or a class if the clone is expanded.

TRBD1	TRBV11-2	-	TRBJ2-7	13	TGTGCCAGCAGGCCAACGGGACAGGGAGCTGAGTACTTC	CASRPTGQGAEYF
TRBD1	TRBV4-2	-	TRBJ2-6	18	TGTGCCAGCAGCCCCGGGACAGGGGGGAGTTCCGGGGCCAACGTCCTGACTTTC	CASSPGTGGSSGANVLTF
-	TRBV30	-	TRBJ2-5	15	TGTGCCTGGAGTACGCTGCTAGCCGGGCCCGGGACCCAGTACTTC	CAWSTLLAGPGTQYF
-	TRBV28	-	TRBJ2-1	19	TGTGCCAGCAGTTCTACAGCCGGGAGAAGCGGGACAGCCTACAATGAGCAGTTCTTC	CASSSTAGRSGTAYNEQFF
TRBD1	TRBV13	-	TRBJ2-7	16	TGTGCCAGCAGCTTAGGCCCTGGGCAGGGGGTCGACGAGCAGTACTTC	CASSLGPGQGVDEQYF
TRBD1	TRBV19	-	TRBJ2-7	12	TGTGCCAGCCAGGGACAGGGTAACGAGCAGTACTTC	CASQGQGNEQYF
-	TRBV18	-	TRBJ2-3	14	TGTGCCAGCTCACCACCGGGCCCGGGCCTTACATTGTATTTT	CASSPPGPGLTLYF
-	TRBV9	-	TRBJ2-3	16	TGTGCCAGCAGCTTAGGACTAACCACTAGCACAGATACGCAGTATTTT	CASSLGLTTSTDTQYF
TRBD1	TRBV27	once	TRBJ1-1	15	TGTGCCAGCAGTGAGTTCAGGGGGCGAGGCACTGAAGCTTTCTTT	CASSEFRGRGTEAFF
TRBD1	TRBV2	-	TRBJ2-2	13	TGTGCCAGCACTACACAGGGGGCCGGGGAGCTGTTTTTT	CASTTQGAGELFF
-	TRBV19	few	TRBJ1-1	14	TGTGCCAGTAGCATAACAGGGATGAACACTGAAGCTTTCTTT	CASSITGMNTEAFF
TRBD2	TRBV27	-	TRBJ2-7	16	TGTGCCAGCAGTTTATTTCGCGGGAGGGGGACCTACGAGCAGTACTTC	CASSLFRGRGTYEQYF
TRBD1	TRBV5-5	-	TRBJ2-1	16	TGTGCCAGCAGCGTGACAGGGGGCTATACCTACAATGAGCAGTTCTTC	CASSVTGGYTYNEQFF
-	TRBV5-4	once	TRBJ1-1	15	TGTGCCAGCAGCGGGGGTGGGCAGGTGAACACTGAAGCTTTCTTT	CASSGGGQVNTEAFF
-	TRBV2	-	TRBJ2-7	14	TGTGCCAGCAGCGAACAGGGCACCCTCTACGAGCAGTACTTC	CASSEQGTLYEQYF
-	TRBV6-5	-	TRBJ2-1	13	TGTGCCAGCAGTTACTCGACTAAACTTGCCCGCTTCTTC	CASSYSTKLARFF
-	TRBV11-2	few	TRBJ2-7	14	TGTGCCAGCAGCCGACAGATAAGCACCTACGAGCAGTACTTC	CASSRQISTYEQYF
TRBD2	TRBV5-8	-	TRBJ2-7	15	TGTGCCAGCGGACCCGGGGGCGGGAGGGCCTCCGAGCAGTACTTC	CASGPGGGRASEQYF
-	TRBV2	-	TRBJ1-2	16	TGTGCCAGCAGTGAAGGGACATCCTCACTGGGCTATGGCTACACCTTC	CASSEGTSSLGYGYTF
-	TRBV27	once	TRBJ1-4	13	TGTGCCAGCAGTGGGGGGGGGCATGAAAAACTGTTTTTT	CASSGGGHEKLFF
-	TRBV5-4	-	TRBJ2-7	15	TGTGCCAGCAGCTTGGGACAGAGGGCTGATTACGAGCAGTACTTC	CASSLGQRADYEQYF
-	TRBV19	few	TRBJ2-1	11	TGTGCCAGTACCCATAGCAATGAGCAGTTCTTC	CASTHSNEQFF
TRBD2	TRBV5-1	-	TRBJ2-2	15	TGCGCCAGCAGCACGGGACTAGCGGGAGTGGGGGAGCTGTTTTTT	CASSTGLAGVGELFF
-	TRBV6-5	-	TRBJ2-3	15	TGTGCCAGCAGCCTCGGACAGAAGGGCACAGATACGCAGTATTTT	CASSLGQKGTDTQYF